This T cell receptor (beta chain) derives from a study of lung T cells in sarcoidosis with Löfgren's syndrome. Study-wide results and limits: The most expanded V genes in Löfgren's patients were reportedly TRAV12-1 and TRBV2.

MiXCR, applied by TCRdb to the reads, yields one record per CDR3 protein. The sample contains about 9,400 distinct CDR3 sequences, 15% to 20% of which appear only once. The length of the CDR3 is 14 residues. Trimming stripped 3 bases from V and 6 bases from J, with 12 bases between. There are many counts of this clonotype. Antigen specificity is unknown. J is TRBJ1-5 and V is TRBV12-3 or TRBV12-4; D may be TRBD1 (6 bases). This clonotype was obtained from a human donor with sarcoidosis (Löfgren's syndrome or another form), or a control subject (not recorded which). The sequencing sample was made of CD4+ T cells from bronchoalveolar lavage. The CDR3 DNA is TGTGCCAGCAGTTTCAGGGGCATGGGTCAGCCCCAGCATTTT. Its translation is CASSFRGMGQPQHF.